Presented here are 25 T cell receptor beta chains from one specimen sequenced in a study of identical twins. TCRdb itself ran the 5' RACE reads through MiXCR, one entry per CDR3 protein. This table holds a few hundred thousand distinct CDR3 sequences, 9.6% found once. The data also belong to a second study, concerning yellow fever vaccine responses in identical twins.

Specimen: PBMCs. Receptors originate from a young woman in good health.

The chain is built from TRBV19 and TRBJ2-1; D gene unclear. The CDR3 has 13 residues. CDR1 and CDR2 from the germline V gene are LNHDA and SQIVND (reference sequence). V lost 1 base to trimming and J lost 9 bases, with 10 bases between them. Here the CDR3 reads CASSIVGVSEQFF. For the CDR3, the DNA is TGTGCCAGTAGTATAGTCGGAGTTAGTGAGCAGTTCTTC.

V usage is TRBV6-1 and J usage is TRBJ1-2, with 9 bases identical to TRBD1. This CDR3 is 16 amino acids long. Germline CDR1 reads MNHNS; CDR2 reads SASEGT. Unmatched junction bases numbered 6, after V lost 2 bases and J lost 2 bases. This CDR3 is CASSEIVTGGNYGYTF. The CDR3 region has the DNA TGTGCCAGCAGTGAAATTGTGACAGGGGGAAACTATGGCTACACCTTC.

This clonotype has just a few counts. The chain recombines TRBV7-3 with TRBJ2-2, with D unclear. CDR3 length: 12 amino acids. The V end was cut by 5 bases, the J end by 8 bases, with 9 bases between. CDR1 is SGHTA, CDR2 FQGTGA, per germline. The CDR3 loop is CASSAVVGELFF. In nucleotides, the CDR3 is TGTGCCAGCAGCGCCGTTGTGGGGGAGCTGTTTTTT.

Many counts were recorded for this clonotype. J is TRBJ2-3 and V is TRBV3-1; D unclear. The CDR3 has 12 residues. V was cut by 4 bases and J by 6 bases, with 8 bases left in between. The germline V gene encodes CDR1 LGHDT and CDR2 YNNKEL (reference sequence). In nucleotides, the CDR3 is TGTGCCAGCAGCCCGTTGGGGGATACGCAGTATTTT. This gives the protein CASSPLGDTQYF.

This rearrangement joins TRBV29-1 to TRBJ1-1, with D possibly matching TRBD1 (5 bases). The germline V gene encodes CDR1 SQVTM and CDR2 ANQGSEA. V lost 5 bases and J lost 6, with 7 bases in between. The CDR3 totals 10 residues. This chain's CDR3 is CSVLGPEAFF. The CDR3 bases are TGCAGCGTTTTGGGACCTGAAGCTTTCTTT.

At least ten counts were recorded for this clonotype. The rearrangement links TRBV7-9 to TRBJ2-1, with unresolved D. V was shortened by 1 base and J by 8 bases, with 3 bases between the two germline ends. The CDR3 runs 11 residues. CDR1 and CDR2 from the germline V gene are SEHNR and FQNEAQ (reference sequence). In DNA form, the CDR3 reads TGTGCCAGCAGCTTAGAGCATGAGCAGTTCTTC. It specifies CASSLEHEQFF. The full variable domain, with the rest looked up from reference TRBV7-9 and TRBJ2-1, is DTGVSQNPRHKITKRGQNVTFRCDPISEHNRLYWYRQTLGQGPEFLTYFQNEAQLEKSRLLSDRFSAERPKGSFSTLEIQRTEQGDSAMYLCASSLEHEQFFGPGTRLTVL.

This clonotype has at least ten counts. Here the CDR3 DNA reads TGTGCCACCAGTGATTTTGGGCGATCAATGAGGGGGCGAGAGACCCAGTACTTC. As protein: CATSDFGRSMRGRETQYF. The chain joins TRBV24-1 to TRBJ2-5; 7 bases are shared with TRBD1. CDR1 and CDR2 (germline): KGHDR, SFDVKD. V shed 1 base, J shed 4 bases, and the junction held 14 bases outside the gene matches. The CDR3 consists of 18 residues.

This clonotype occurred a few times. The chain carries TRBV6-5 and TRBJ2-7; 8 nucleotides match TRBD2. V gave up 0 bases and J gave up 5 bases; unmatched junction bases: 9. The V gene's germline CDR1 is MNHEY and CDR2 SVGAGI. The CDR3 contains 16 residues. CDR3 loop: CASSYSMGTSSDEQYF. CDR3 bases: TGTGCCAGCAGTTACTCGATGGGGACTAGTTCCGACGAGCAGTACTTC.

This clonotype was detected ten times or more. The rearrangement uses TRBV28 and TRBJ1-5, with TRBD1 identical over 8 bases. Germline CDR1 reads MDHEN; CDR2 reads SYDVKM. CDR3 length: 14 amino acids. Trimming removed 2 bases from V and 5 bases from J; junction bases left unmatched: 2. The CDR3 region is CASSLGQGYQPQHF. DNA of the CDR3: TGTGCCAGCAGTTTAGGACAGGGTTATCAGCCCCAGCATTTT.

This clonotype was seen at least ten times. The chain carries TRBV28 and TRBJ2-3; D perhaps matches TRBD2 (6 bases). The CDR3 length is 13 residues. V was shortened by 6 bases and J by 3 bases, with 10 bases between the two germline ends. Germline lookup yields CDR1 MDHEN and CDR2 SYDVKM. This CDR3 is CASRRDLTDTQYF. CDR3 nucleotides: TGTGCCAGCAGGCGGGATTTGACAGATACGCAGTATTTT.

The J gene is TRBJ2-3, the V gene TRBV6-5; TRBD2 might be the D (5 bases). Trimming cost V 2 bases and J 0 bases, with 9 bases left between them. Germline values: CDR1 MNHEY, CDR2 SVGAGI. This CDR3 spans 15 amino acids. The CDR3 protein is CASSYMEDSTDTQYF. CDR3 DNA: TGTGCCAGCAGTTACATGGAGGATAGCACAGATACGCAGTATTTT.

The gene calls are TRBV30 and TRBJ2-2; D uncertain. The V end lost 5 bases, the J end lost 5 bases, and 12 bases lay between the germline ends. The CDR3 runs to 13 residues. Germline assignment: CDR1 GTSNPN and CDR2 SVGIG (reference sequence). The DNA of the CDR3 is TGTGCCTGGGTGCCGATTAAGACCGGGGAGCTGTTTTTT. This gives the protein CAWVPIKTGELFF.

The chain uses TRBV6-1 and TRBJ2-7; 7 positions agree with TRBD1. V shed 10 bases, J shed 3 bases, and the junction held 9 bases outside the gene matches. Germline CDR1 MNHNS, CDR2 SASEGT. The CDR3 length is 13 residues. This CDR3 is CAITGTDFYEQYF. CDR3 coding DNA: TGTGCCATCACCGGGACAGACTTCTACGAGCAGTACTTC.

The table lists this clonotype with a few counts. The chain is built from TRBV21-1 and TRBJ1-5. TRBV21-1 is marked as a pseudogene. The CDR3 consists of 15 residues. DNA of the CDR3: TGTGCCAGCAGCAAAGAGGCACAGACTTATCAGCCCCAGCATTTT. Translating gives CASSKEAQTYQPQHF.

At least ten counts were recorded for this clonotype. V usage is TRBV2 and J usage is TRBJ2-1, with no clear D. Germline CDR1 SNHLY, CDR2 FYNNEI. Deletions cut 1 base from V and 0 bases from J, with 7 bases between. This CDR3 contains 15 residues. CDR3 sequence reads: CASSEGTLSYNEQFF. The CDR3 coding sequence is TGTGCCAGCAGTGAAGGAACTCTCTCCTACAATGAGCAGTTCTTC.

Only a few counts were recorded for this clonotype. V gene TRBV6-6 combines with J gene TRBJ2-1; TRBD1 matches at 8 bases. Germline loops: CDR1 MNHNY, CDR2 SVGAGI (reference sequence). This CDR3 contains 13 residues. V trimming: 6 bases; J trimming: 9 bases; junction bases outside the gene matches: 7. The CDR3 sequence is CASSNTQGGEQFF. CDR3 coding DNA: TGTGCCAGCAGCAATACACAGGGGGGTGAGCAGTTCTTC.

This clonotype has more than one count but fewer than ten. V is TRBV20-1 and J is TRBJ1-2; D is unresolved. The CDR3 spans 9 residues. Germline CDR1 is DFQATT and CDR2 is SNEGSKA (reference sequence). V lost 4 bases and J 8 bases, leaving 5 bases between the germline ends. The CDR3: CSATGGYTF. Here the CDR3 DNA reads TGCAGTGCTACCGGCGGCTACACCTTC.

This clonotype was counted many times. CDR3 sequence reads: CSVELPAGHKYNEQFF. CDR3 nucleotides: TGCAGCGTTGAATTACCAGCGGGGCACAAATACAATGAGCAGTTCTTC. The chain uses TRBV29-1 and TRBJ2-1; 7 bases align to TRBD2. The CDR3 spans 16 residues. Germline V gene sequence: CDR1 SQVTM, CDR2 ANQGSEA. Germline trimming cut 2 bases from V and 4 bases from J; bases unmatched to any gene: 11.

V gene TRBV5-1 combines with J gene TRBJ1-2, with 10 bases fitting TRBD1. Per the germline V gene, CDR1 is SGHRS and CDR2 is YFSETQ. V shed 1 base, J shed 4 bases, and the junction held 4 bases outside the gene matches. This CDR3 is 15 amino acids long. The CDR3 sequence is CASSLRDRGGYGYTF. The CDR3 DNA reads TGCGCCAGCAGCTTGAGGGACAGGGGCGGCTATGGCTACACCTTC.

The genes are TRBV27 and TRBJ2-5; maybe TRBD2 (6 bases). CDR1 MNHEY and CDR2 SMNVEV come from the germline V gene (reference sequence). There are 14 residues in the CDR3. The V gene lost 4 bases and the J gene lost 5 bases, with 14 bases spanning the gap. The CDR3 DNA is TGTGCCAGCAGTTACCGGAGGGGCTGGGAGACCCAGTACTTC. Its translation: CASSYRRGWETQYF.

This chain connects TRBV12-3 or TRBV12-4 to TRBJ2-5; perhaps D is TRBD1 or TRBD2 (5 bases each). The V gene lost 5 bases and the J gene lost 5 bases, with 15 bases spanning the gap. CDR3 length equals 14 residues. As DNA, the CDR3 is TGTGCCAGCAGTCAGCCCGGGGACCTTGAGACCCAGTACTTC. Amino acid sequence: CASSQPGDLETQYF.

The sample holds a few counts of this clonotype. V usage is TRBV14 and J usage is TRBJ2-1; 9 bases line up with TRBD2. The ends lost 4 bases at V and 5 bases at J; junction bases unmatched: 6. Germline V gene sequence: CDR1 SGHDN, CDR2 FVKESK. The CDR3 is made up of 15 amino acids. CDR3 in amino acids: CASSLSGSNNNEQFF. The CDR3 bases are TGTGCCAGCAGCCTTAGCGGGAGTAACAACAATGAGCAGTTCTTC.

CDR3 protein: CAGQGANTGELFF. The CDR3 DNA reads as TGTGCCGGACAGGGGGCCAACACCGGGGAGCTGTTTTTT. The chain employs TRBV7-2 and TRBJ2-2; 11 bases match TRBD1. The CDR3 spans 13 residues. J lost 2 bases, V lost 11 bases, and 1 base had no gene match. Germline values: CDR1 SGHTA, CDR2 FQGNSA.

This clonotype occurred many times. This chain uses TRBV12-3 or TRBV12-4 with TRBJ2-5; 10 bases map to TRBD1. V shed 6 bases and J 4 bases; nucleotides not matched to a gene: 2. The CDR3 runs 13 residues. CDR3 bases: TGTGCCAGCAGCGACAGGGGGCGAGAGACCCAGTACTTC. It specifies CASSDRGRETQYF.

This clonotype has just one count. One end of the junction fails to match germline, which may point to a read error. The chain employs TRBV20-1 and TRBJ2-1, with D possibly matching TRBD2 (5 bases). Germline-derived CDR1 and CDR2 are DFQATT and SNEGSKA (reference sequence). The CDR3 contains 17 residues. The DNA for the CDR3 is TGCTGTGCTAGAGATAGTAGGCGGGCCCGTCCCTACAATGAGCAGCTCTTC. Amino acid sequence: CCARDSRRARPYNEQLF.